This T cell receptor (beta chain) originates from a study of blood T cell repertoires in COVID-19. The wider study: Donors in the United States, Italy and Spain gave samples during acute or convalescent COVID-19.

TCRdb keeps only in-frame clones here, not all; method: immunoSEQ multiplex PCR. The sample lists under 200,000 clones, roughly nine tenths seen once, with around 0.5% in the top ten. In germline, CDR1 is KGHSH, CDR2 LQKENI. V lost 6 bases and J 4 bases, leaving 12 bases between the germline ends. The CDR3 contains 13 residues. Sequenced: peripheral blood. This chain connects TRBV18 to TRBJ1-2, with D possibly being TRBD1 (6 bases). This TCR was sampled from a man in his forties or fifties with acute or convalescent COVID-19. This CDR3 is CASSGTPFYGYTF. The CDR3 DNA is TGTGCCAGCTCTGGGACACCTTTCTATGGCTACACCTTC.